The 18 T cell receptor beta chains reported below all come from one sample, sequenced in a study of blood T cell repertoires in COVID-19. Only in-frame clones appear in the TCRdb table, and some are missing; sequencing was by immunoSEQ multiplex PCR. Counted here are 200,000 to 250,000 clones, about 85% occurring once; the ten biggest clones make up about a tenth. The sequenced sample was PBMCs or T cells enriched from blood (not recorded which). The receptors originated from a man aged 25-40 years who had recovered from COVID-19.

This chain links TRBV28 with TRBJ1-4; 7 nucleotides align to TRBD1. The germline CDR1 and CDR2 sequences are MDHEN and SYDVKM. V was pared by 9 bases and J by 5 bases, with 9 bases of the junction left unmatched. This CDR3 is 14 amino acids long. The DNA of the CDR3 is TGTGCCAGTCAAACCGGGACAGCGAATGAAAAACTGTTTTTT. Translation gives CASQTGTANEKLFF. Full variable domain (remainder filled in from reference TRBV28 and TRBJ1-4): DVKVTQSSRYLVKRTGEKVFLECVQDMDHENMFWYRQDPGLGLRLIYFSYDVKMKEKGDIPEGYSVSREKKERFSLILESASTNQTSMYLCASQTGTANEKLFFGSGTQLSVL.

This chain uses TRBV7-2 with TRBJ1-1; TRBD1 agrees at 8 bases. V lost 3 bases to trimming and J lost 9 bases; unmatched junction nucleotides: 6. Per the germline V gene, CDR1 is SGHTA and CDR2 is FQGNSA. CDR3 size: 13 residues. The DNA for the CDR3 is TGTGCCAGCAGCTTGGCAGGGGGCATACAAGCTTTCTTT. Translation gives CASSLAGGIQAFF.

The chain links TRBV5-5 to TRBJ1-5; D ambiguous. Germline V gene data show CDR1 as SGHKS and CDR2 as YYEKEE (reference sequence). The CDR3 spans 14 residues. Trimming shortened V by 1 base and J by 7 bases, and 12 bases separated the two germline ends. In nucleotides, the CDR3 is TGTGCCAGCAGCTTGCCCGGGATACAACAGCCCCAGCATTTT. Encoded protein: CASSLPGIQQPQHF.

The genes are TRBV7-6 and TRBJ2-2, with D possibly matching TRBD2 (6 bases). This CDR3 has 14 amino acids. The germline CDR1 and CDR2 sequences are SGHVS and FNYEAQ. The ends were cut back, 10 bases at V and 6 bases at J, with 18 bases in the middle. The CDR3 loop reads CATTVGTGPGELFF. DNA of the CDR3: TGTGCCACCACCGTCGGGACTGGCCCCGGGGAGCTGTTTTTT.

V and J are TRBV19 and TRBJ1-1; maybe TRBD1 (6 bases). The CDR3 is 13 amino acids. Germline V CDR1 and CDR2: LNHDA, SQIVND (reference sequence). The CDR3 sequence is CDLRDKLNTEAFF. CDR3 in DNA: TGTGATCTCCGGGACAAATTGAACACTGAAGCTTTCTTT.

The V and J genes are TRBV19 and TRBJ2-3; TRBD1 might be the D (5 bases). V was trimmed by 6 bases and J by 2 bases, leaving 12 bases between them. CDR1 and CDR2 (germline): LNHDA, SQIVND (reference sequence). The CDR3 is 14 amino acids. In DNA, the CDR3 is TGTGCCAGTAGGAGCCTAGGGGACACAGATACGCAGTATTTT. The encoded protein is CASRSLGDTDTQYF. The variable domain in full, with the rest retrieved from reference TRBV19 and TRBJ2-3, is DGGITQSPKYLFRKEGQNVTLSCEQNLNHDAMYWYRQDPGQGLRLIYYSQIVNDFQKGDIAEGYSVSREKKESFPLTVTSAQKNPTAFYLCASRSLGDTDTQYFGPGTRLTVL.

CDR3 DNA sequence: TGTGCCAGCAGCCAAGGAGGCAGGGGCCTGCTCCGCAATCAGCCCCAGCATTTT. Its protein product is CASSQGGRGLLRNQPQHF. The chain has TRBV3-1 (or the pseudogene TRBV3-2) and TRBJ1-5; tentative D call: TRBD1 (6 bases). The CDR3 runs to 18 residues. The germline gives CDR1 LGHDT, CDR2 YNNKEL (reference sequence). V was clipped by 1 base and J by 2 bases, with 18 bases between them.

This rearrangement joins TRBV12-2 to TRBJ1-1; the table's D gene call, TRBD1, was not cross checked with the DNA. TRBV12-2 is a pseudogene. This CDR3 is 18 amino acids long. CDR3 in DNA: TGTGCAAGTCGCTTAACGGGGGGGACAGGGTTCTTAGGGACTGAAGCTTTCTTT. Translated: CASRLTGGTGFLGTEAFF.

Here the CDR3 reads CASSGTGEKLFF. The CDR3 DNA reads as TGTGCCAGCAGTGGCACAGGGGAAAAACTGTTTTTT. This chain connects TRBV2 to TRBJ1-4, with D perhaps TRBD1 (6 bases). The germline V gene encodes CDR1 SNHLY and CDR2 FYNNEI. The CDR3 runs to 12 residues. The V and J ends lost 4 bases and 8 bases respectively, with 8 bases between them.

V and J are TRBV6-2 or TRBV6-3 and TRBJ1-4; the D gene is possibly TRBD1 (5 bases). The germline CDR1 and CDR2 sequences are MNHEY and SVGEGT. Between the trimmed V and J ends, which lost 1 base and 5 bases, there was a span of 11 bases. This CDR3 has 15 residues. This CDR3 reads CASSYYTGRNEKLFF. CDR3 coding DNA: TGTGCCAGCAGTTACTATACAGGACGAAATGAAAAACTGTTTTTT.

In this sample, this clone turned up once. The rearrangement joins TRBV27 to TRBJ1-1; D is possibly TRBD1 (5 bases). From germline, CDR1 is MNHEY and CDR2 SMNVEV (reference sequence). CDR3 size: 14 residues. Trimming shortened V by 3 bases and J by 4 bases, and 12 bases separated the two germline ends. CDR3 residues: CASSLGGDPTEAFF. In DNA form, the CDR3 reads TGTGCCAGCAGTTTGGGCGGGGACCCCACTGAAGCTTTCTTT.

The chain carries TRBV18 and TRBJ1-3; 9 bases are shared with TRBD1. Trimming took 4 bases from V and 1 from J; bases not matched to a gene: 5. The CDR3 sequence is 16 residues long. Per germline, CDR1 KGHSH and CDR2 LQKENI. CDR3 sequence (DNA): TGTGCCAGCTCACTATCCGGACAGGGGTCTGGAAACACCATATATTTT. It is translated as CASSLSGQGSGNTIYF.

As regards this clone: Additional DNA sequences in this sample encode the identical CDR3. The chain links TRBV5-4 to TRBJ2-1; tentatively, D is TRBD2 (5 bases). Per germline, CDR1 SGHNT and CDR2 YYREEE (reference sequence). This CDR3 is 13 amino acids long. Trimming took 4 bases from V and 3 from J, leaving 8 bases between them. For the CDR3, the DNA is TGTGCCAGCAGCCTAGGGAGCTACAATGAGCAGTTCTTC. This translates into CASSLGSYNEQFF.

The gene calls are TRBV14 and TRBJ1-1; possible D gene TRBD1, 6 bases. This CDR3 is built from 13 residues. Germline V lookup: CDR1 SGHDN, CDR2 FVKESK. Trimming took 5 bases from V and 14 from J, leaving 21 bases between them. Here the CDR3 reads CASSAGAGGLNFF. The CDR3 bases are TGTGCCAGCAGCGCCGGGGCGGGGGGCTTAAACTTCTTT. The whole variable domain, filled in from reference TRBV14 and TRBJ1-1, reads EAGVTQFPSHSVIEKGQTVTLRCDPISGHDNLYWYRRVMGKEIKFLLHFVKESKQDESGMPNNRFLAERTGGTYSTLKVQPAELEDSGVYFCASSAGAGGLNFFGQGTRLTVV.

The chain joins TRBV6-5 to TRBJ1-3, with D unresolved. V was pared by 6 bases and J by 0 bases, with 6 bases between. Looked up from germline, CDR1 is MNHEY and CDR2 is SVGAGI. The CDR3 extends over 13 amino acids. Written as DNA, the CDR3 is TGTGCCAGCAGGAGGAGCTCTGGAAACACCATATATTTT. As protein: CASRRSSGNTIYF.

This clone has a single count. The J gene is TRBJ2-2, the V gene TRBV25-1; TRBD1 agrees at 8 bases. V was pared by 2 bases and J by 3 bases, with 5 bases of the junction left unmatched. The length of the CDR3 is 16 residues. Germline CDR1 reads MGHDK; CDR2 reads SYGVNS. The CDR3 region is CASSERTGLYTGELFF. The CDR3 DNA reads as TGTGCCAGCAGTGAAAGGACAGGGCTGTACACCGGGGAGCTGTTTTTT.

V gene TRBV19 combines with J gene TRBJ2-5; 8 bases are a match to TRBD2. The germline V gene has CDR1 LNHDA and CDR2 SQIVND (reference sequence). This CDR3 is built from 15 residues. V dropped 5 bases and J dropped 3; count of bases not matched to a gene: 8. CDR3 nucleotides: TGTGCCAGTAGTCAGCGGGGGAGTGGAGAAGAGACCCAGTACTTC. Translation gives CASSQRGSGEETQYF.

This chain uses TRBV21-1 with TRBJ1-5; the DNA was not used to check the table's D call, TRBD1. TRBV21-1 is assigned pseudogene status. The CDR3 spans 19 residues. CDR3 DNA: TGTGCCAGCAGACCCGAAACACACATACAGGGTTATAGCAATCAGCCCCAGCATTTT. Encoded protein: CASRPETHIQGYSNQPQHF.